These T cell receptor beta chains were read from a single sample in a study of T cells after yellow fever vaccination. TCRdb reprocessed the 5' RACE reads via MiXCR and lists one record per CDR3 protein. The sample gives about 96,000 distinct CDR3 sequences, almost 9% of which show up once; about 15% is in the top ten. The specimen comprised CD8+ T cells not binding an NS4B(214-222) dextramer, sorted from PBMCs, sampled approximately 16 days after the first yellow fever vaccination. These receptors came from a man aged 18-30 years who received the YFV17D yellow fever vaccine. Each CDR3 is given with its conserved first and last residue. A D gene is named only where the DNA matches it firmly. Clone size is shown for a subset of rows, as once, few, many or a class of expanded clone.

CDR3 length	clone size	V gene	J gene	D gene	CDR3 protein	CDR3 DNA
15	NA	TRBV9	TRBJ1-1	TRBD1	CASSVEGDRRTEAFF	TGTGCCAGCAGCGTAGAGGGGGACAGGAGAACTGAAGCTTTCTTT
13	many	TRBV6-5	TRBJ2-5	NA	CASSYGGAETQYF	TGTGCCAGCAGTTACGGCGGGGCGGAGACCCAGTACTTC
12	many	TRBV27	TRBJ2-2	NA	CASSLSTGELFF	TGTGCCAGCAGTTTAAGCACCGGGGAGCTGTTTTTT
16	few	TRBV6-5	TRBJ1-1	NA	CASSYSGGLVNTEAFF	TGTGCCAGCAGTTACTCGGGGGGGCTTGTGAACACTGAAGCTTTCTTT
13	few	TRBV19	TRBJ1-2	NA	CASSRGGGYGYTF	TGTGCCAGTAGTCGGGGGGGCGGCTATGGCTACACCTTC
14	few	TRBV2	TRBJ2-1	NA	CASSDPGHNNEQFF	TGTGCCAGCAGCGATCCGGGACACAACAATGAGCAGTTCTTC
15	few	TRBV18	TRBJ2-5	NA	CASSSFYGKQETQYF	TGTGCCAGCTCATCCTTCTACGGGAAACAAGAGACCCAGTACTTC
13	many	TRBV27	TRBJ2-5	TRBD2	CASRAGLDSTQYF	TGTGCCAGCAGAGCGGGACTAGATTCGACCCAGTACTTC
14	many	TRBV7-9	TRBJ1-1	TRBD1	CASSEGARDTEAFF	TGTGCCAGCAGCGAGGGGGCGCGAGATACTGAAGCTTTCTTT
15	few	TRBV7-9	TRBJ2-1	NA	CASSSNRDLYNEQFF	TGTGCCAGCAGCTCCAACAGGGACCTTTACAATGAGCAGTTCTTC
14	NA	TRBV6-5	TRBJ1-4	TRBD1	CASSTQGAWEKLFF	TGTGCCAGCAGTACACAGGGGGCATGGGAAAAACTGTTTTTT
15	NA	TRBV12-3/TRBV12-4	TRBJ1-1	NA	CASIDGQGLNTEAFF	TGTGCCAGCATAGATGGTCAGGGATTGAACACTGAAGCTTTCTTT
13	NA	TRBV20-1	TRBJ2-7	NA	CSAREVSSYEQYF	TGCAGTGCTAGAGAGGTGAGCTCCTACGAGCAGTACTTC
14	many	TRBV7-2	TRBJ2-1	NA	CASSYLYGYNEQFF	TGTGCCAGCAGCTACCTTTACGGCTACAATGAGCAGTTCTTC
17	few	TRBV20-1	TRBJ2-1	NA	CCARYGGGYLNYNEQFF	TGCTGTGCTAGATATGGGGGTGGTTACCTAAACTATAATGAGCAGTTCTTC
15	few	TRBV27	TRBJ2-5	NA	CASSPLTVGQETQYF	TGTGCCAGCAGTCCCTTGACAGTGGGACAAGAGACCCAGTACTTC
15	many	TRBV4-1	TRBJ2-7	NA	CASSQGPGSSYEQYF	TGCGCCAGCAGCCAGGGCCCGGGGAGCAGTTACGAGCAGTACTTC
14	NA	TRBV5-1	TRBJ2-2	NA	CASSLWQATGELFF	TGCGCCAGCAGCTTGTGGCAGGCCACCGGGGAGCTGTTTTTT
19	NA	TRBV18	TRBJ2-1	TRBD2	CASSHPGLAGGSSYNEQFF	TGTGCCAGCTCGCACCCCGGACTAGCGGGGGGGAGCTCCTACAATGAGCAGTTCTTC
14	few	TRBV5-6	TRBJ2-5	TRBD1	CASSSQGVRETQYF	TGTGCCAGCAGTTCCCAGGGGGTCCGGGAGACCCAGTACTTC
15	many	TRBV7-9	TRBJ1-2	NA	CASSTQQIGNYGYTF	TGTGCCAGCAGCACCCAGCAGATCGGGAACTATGGCTACACCTTC
15	few	TRBV15	TRBJ2-2	NA	CATSRGDGDTGELFF	TGTGCCACCAGCAGAGGGGACGGAGACACCGGGGAGCTGTTTTTT
15	NA	TRBV6-1	TRBJ1-5	TRBD1	CASSTGTGLNQPQHF	TGTGCCAGCAGTACCGGGACAGGGTTAAATCAGCCCCAGCATTTT
14	NA	TRBV7-9	TRBJ2-7	NA	CASSYGPLSYEQYF	TGTGCCAGCAGCTACGGACCGCTATCCTACGAGCAGTACTTC
13	few	TRBV12-3/TRBV12-4	TRBJ2-1	NA	CASSFWPHNEQFF	TGTGCCAGCAGTTTCTGGCCGCACAATGAGCAGTTCTTC
14	few	TRBV6-2/TRBV6-3	TRBJ2-5	NA	CASAPPGGWETQYF	TGTGCCAGCGCACCCCCAGGAGGATGGGAGACCCAGTACTTC